This passage covers 4 T cell receptor beta chains from one sample sequenced in a study of T cell responses to AZD1222 COVID-19 vaccine. Sequenced by immunoSEQ multiplex PCR; TCRdb stores in-frame clones only, minus some. In the table there are 110,000 to 150,000 clones, 80% to 90% of which are singletons. The specimen was peripheral blood, collected on day 0 of AZD1222 vaccination. These receptors were collected from an adult in good health.

The V and J genes are TRBV4-2 and TRBJ2-1, with no clear D. Germline V gene sequence: CDR1 LGHNA, CDR2 YNFKEQ. The V end lost 0 bases, the J end lost 11 bases, and 11 bases lay between the germline ends. This CDR3 contains 13 residues. DNA of the CDR3: TGTGCCAGCAGCCAAGACGCGGATATCCAGCAGTTCTTC. Amino acid sequence: CASSQDADIQQFF.

This clone was observed a few times. The chain couples TRBV3-1 (or the pseudogene TRBV3-2) to TRBJ2-7, with 15 bases matching TRBD2. Germline V gene lookup returns CDR1 LGHDT and CDR2 YNNKEL (reference sequence). Trimming cost V 6 bases and J 5 bases; bases outside gene matches: 8. This CDR3 spans 16 amino acids. Here the CDR3 DNA reads TGTGCCAGCAGAAGGGGACTAGCGGGAGGCGGCCACGAGCAGTACTTC. This sequence encodes CASRRGLAGGGHEQYF.

This clone was detected a few times. The chain combines TRBV6-1 with TRBJ1-5; D unresolved. The germline CDR1 and CDR2 sequences are MNHNS and SASEGT. The length of the CDR3 is 13 residues. V was shortened by 2 bases and J by 5 bases, with 7 bases between the two germline ends. CDR3 nucleotides: TGTGCCAGCAGTGAACAGGTACATCAGCCCCAGCATTTT. Residues: CASSEQVHQPQHF.

The V and J genes are TRBV9 and TRBJ1-4; unclear D gene. Trimming removed 3 bases from V and 8 bases from J, with 11 bases in between. The CDR3 contains 13 residues. The germline V gene has CDR1 SGDLS and CDR2 YYNGEE. CDR3 sequence: CASSGGSKEKLFF. CDR3 DNA: TGTGCCAGCAGCGGAGGGAGCAAAGAAAAACTGTTTTTT.